Below, one T cell receptor (beta chain) is given with its context. This clonotype was found many times. It has no known antigen specificity. The sample holds no much larger clone one base away, and base qualities are not on file. The data were taken from a study of neurological immune-mediated disorders (dated by TCRdb to between 2018 and 2021). Context from the whole study: Among the approximately 34 multiple sclerosis patients, relapsing-remitting MS accounted for around 30 and secondary progressive MS accounted for 3. Alongside PBMC samples, the set of about 100 TCR-beta libraries contained longitudinal samples, technical triplicates, and paired CD4+ and CD8+ T-cell subsets that had been sorted. The cohort was made up of 65 to 75 subjects, consisting of roughly 15 HAM/TSP patients, roughly 35 multiple sclerosis patients and 20 healthy controls. Using UMI-based sequencing, the study compared peripheral blood TCR-beta repertoires from patients with HTLV-I-associated myelopathy (HAM/TSP), patients with multiple sclerosis, and healthy controls.

On the study overall, not on this receptor specifically: In a phylogenetic analysis, the repertoires of 18 out of 34 MS patients fell into a single cluster of related CDR3 sequences, pointing to a possible signature at the repertoire level. The MS cluster showed no association with clinical or MRI features, and the authors stated that larger cohorts are needed. The highest TCR clonal expansion was observed in HAM/TSP patients, whereas the lowest was observed in MS patients, even when compared with healthy controls. Expanded clones from different subjects shared no identical CDR3 amino acid sequences, which suggests that TCR-beta repertoires were private in all groups.

cDNA was synthesized by template-switch 5'RACE using a primer with a 10-nucleotide random unique molecular identifier that tagged each TCR transcript. Each sequencing run produced over 200 million TCR-beta sequences covering 15-18 subjects. The RNeasy kit was used for extraction of total RNA. Using the KAPA Real-time Library Amplification kit, TCR-beta VDJ regions were amplified with primers for the TCR constant region and the 5'RACE anchor. A first PCR added sample indexes and Illumina adaptors, and a second PCR then raised library yield. After Ampure bead purification, the TCR product of roughly 650 bp was size-selected on a 2% E-gel SizeSelection system. Before pooling, library quality was assessed on a Bioanalyzer, concentration was determined with Qubit, and library quantification was performed with the Kapa Library Quantification kit. Libraries were sequenced paired-end 2 x 150 bp on an Illumina HiSeq 2500. To increase sequence diversity, roughly 23-30% phiX was spiked into each library pool. On the study's bioinformatics: Quality-filtered reads were processed with the UMI-based MiGEC pipeline, which removed over 75% of raw TCR sequences during error correction. VDJ genes were aligned to IMGT germline references, and each clonotype was defined by a unique CDR3 amino acid sequence together with V-J genes. Clonal expansion, Shannon diversity and CDR3 relatedness were evaluated with VDJtools (CalcPairwiseDistances, ClusterSamples), while phylogenetic trees were built in CLCbio workbench. Using coefficient-of-variation modelling across technical triplicates, the study counted a clone as expanded if it had at least 8 unique UMIs. The public reads were reprocessed in TCRdb via fastp at Q25 and MiXCR, keeping in-frame beta chains. For every CDR3 protein sequence, its rows merge into one entry that carries the most common genes and DNA. TCRdb assigned the V and J calls; the authors' analysis was not used. The table for this sample lists tens of thousands of distinct CDR3 sequences; approximately 3.6% of them were counted only once. Roughly 2% of the sample comes from the top ten.

TCR libraries for sorted subsets were made from approximately 960,000 sorted CD4+ or CD8+ T cells. The multiple sclerosis patients were enrolled in a US clinical protocol that evaluated disease progression with magnetic resonance imaging. PBMCs were separated from peripheral blood using Ficoll-Hypaque density gradient centrifugation and then cryopreserved in liquid nitrogen. The study also sequenced paired sorted CD4+ and CD8+ subsets from healthy controls, HAM/TSP patients and MS patients. Reading the germline V gene gives CDR1 MNHNS and CDR2 SASEGT. Trimming leaves V shorter by 5 bases and J shorter by 3 bases, with the junction holding 11 bases beyond the gene matches. Reading from cysteine to phenylalanine, the CDR3 counts 16 amino acids. This entry keeps only the CDR3 DNA: 48 bases, framed from base 1.

Specimen: CD4+ T cells from blood. The chain was built from TRBV6-1 and TRBJ2-3; TRBD2 agrees with 7 junctional bases. The source of this sequence is a woman aged 40 to 49 with multiple sclerosis. The CDR3 loop reads CASSHRGSGLTDTQYF. The nucleotides are TGTGCCAGCAGTCACCGAGGTAGCGGGTTAACAGATACGCAGTATTTT.